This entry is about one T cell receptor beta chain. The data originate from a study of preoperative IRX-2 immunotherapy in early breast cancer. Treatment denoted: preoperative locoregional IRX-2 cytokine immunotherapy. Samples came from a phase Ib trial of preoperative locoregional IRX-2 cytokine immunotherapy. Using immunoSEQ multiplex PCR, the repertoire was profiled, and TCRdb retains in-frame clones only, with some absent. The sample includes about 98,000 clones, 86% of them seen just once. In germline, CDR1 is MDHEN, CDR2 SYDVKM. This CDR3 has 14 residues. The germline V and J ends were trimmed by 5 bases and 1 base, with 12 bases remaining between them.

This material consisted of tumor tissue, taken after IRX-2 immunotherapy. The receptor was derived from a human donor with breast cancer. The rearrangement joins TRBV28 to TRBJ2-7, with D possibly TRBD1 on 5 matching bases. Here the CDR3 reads CASSGQGNSYEQYF. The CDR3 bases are TGTGCCAGCAGTGGACAAGGGAATTCCTACGAGCAGTACTTC.